This T cell receptor beta chain was sequenced in a study of early T cells in non-severe SARS-CoV-2 infection. Looking at the study overall: The study sequenced bulk RNA from unsorted whole blood, with chains unpaired. Study results and limitations: Private and CD4 specificities were missed by VDJdb matching, which favored anti-spike CD8 responses.

The V gene's germline CDR1 is SGDLS and CDR2 YYNGEE. Trimming shortened V by 1 base and J by 2 bases, and 14 bases separated the two germline ends. This CDR3 has 16 residues. In regard to this clonotype: Antigen specificity is unknown.

Unique molecular identifiers tagged individual cDNA molecules. Via MiXCR, TCRdb re-called the 5' RACE reads, giving one row per CDR3 protein. The data hold roughly 110,000 distinct CDR3 sequences, with 11% observed a single time. The chain joins TRBV9 to TRBJ2-3; perhaps TRBD2 as D (5 bases). The source is an adult who was a healthcare worker with PCR-confirmed SARS-CoV-2 infection or an uninfected control (not recorded which). The sample was whole blood. Here the CDR3 DNA reads TGTGCCAGCAGCGTATGGGGAGATTGGAACACAGATACGCAGTATTTT. Protein sequence: CASSVWGDWNTDTQYF.